This T cell receptor beta chain is drawn from a study of post-analysis software for immune sequencing data. Whole-study results and caveats: Controls had lower frequencies than patients of 4 or 5 TRBV segments, which included TRBV5-6, TRBV5-1 and TRBV20-1.

Germline CDR1 is MNHEY and CDR2 is SMNVEV (reference sequence). The CDR3 contains 16 residues. The V gene end was trimmed by 8 bases and the J gene end by 1 base; junction bases not matched to a gene: 9. Comments on this clonotype: As yet, its antigen is unknown.

TCR beta cDNA libraries had unique molecular identifiers. A few hundred thousand cDNA molecules were obtained from roughly 0.93 to 9.6 million T cells. MiXCR, run by TCRdb on the PCR reads, gives a single entry per CDR3 protein. Of 800,000 to 950,000 distinct CDR3 sequences in the sample, approximately 50% were seen once. Sequenced: blood. This chain uses TRBV27 with TRBJ2-4; 9 bases are a match to TRBD1. This clonotype was sampled from a girl between 10 and 17 years old with multiple sclerosis. The DNA of the CDR3 is TGTGCCAGCGGGCGAACAGGGGGCTTCGCCAAAAACATTCAGTACTTC. Translating it yields CASGRTGGFAKNIQYF.